This T cell receptor (beta chain) was sequenced in a study of early T cells in non-severe SARS-CoV-2 infection. Study at large: Unsorted whole blood bulk RNA was sequenced, with unpaired chains.

In the library, individual cDNA molecules carried attached unique molecular identifiers. TCRdb processed the 5' RACE reads anew with MiXCR; each CDR3 protein has one entry. The table includes tens of thousands of distinct CDR3 sequences, roughly 9% detected once. The germline V gene has CDR1 SGHRS and CDR2 YFSETQ. J lost 2 bases, V lost 4 bases, and 3 bases had no gene match. This CDR3 is built from 14 residues. This clonotype was found a few times. The source of this sequence is an adult who was a healthcare worker with PCR-confirmed SARS-CoV-2 infection or an uninfected control (not recorded which). This chain uses TRBV5-1 with TRBJ2-3; 8 bases align to TRBD2. Sequenced input: whole blood. CDR3 DNA sequence: TGCGCCAGCAGCGCGGGGGGCCCCACAGATACGCAGTATTTT. This sequence encodes CASSAGGPTDTQYF.